This T cell receptor (beta chain) originates from a study of CD8+CD57+ T cells in acquired aplastic anemia. Study results and caveats: The study identified around 28 CD8+ CDR3 sequences shared by patients and controls.

Remarks on this clonotype: Its antigen is unidentified. This clone may be a read error of a much larger clone one base away.

The ends lost 5 bases at V and 2 bases at J; junction bases unmatched: 12. Germline V gene data show CDR1 as LNHDA and CDR2 as SQIVND (reference sequence). The CDR3 is 17 residues long. For CDR3 and TCR beta VDJ profiling, genomic DNA was the template used. TCRdb passed the reads through MiXCR, listing each CDR3 protein once. This sample has 120,000 or so distinct CDR3 sequences, with about 43% found just once. CD8+CD57+ cell expansion had been shown by flow cytometry in patients chosen for sequencing. Everyone among the patients had severe acquired aplastic anemia. The genes are TRBV19 and TRBJ1-3; 7 bases map to TRBD1. The receptor was derived from a human donor with aplastic anemia. Material for sequencing was sorted CD4+, CD8+, or CD8+CD57+ T cells (not recorded which) from PBMCs. In nucleotides, the CDR3 is TGTGCCAGTAGTGCGCCTTGGGGCAGGGGGGCTGGAAACACCATATATTTT. This gives the protein CASSAPWGRGAGNTIYF.